This T cell receptor beta chain was documented in a study of blood T cell repertoires in COVID-19. About the research overall: COVID-19 samples, acute and convalescent, were from the United States, Italy and Spain. Nucleic acid was either cDNA or gDNA, and it came from T cells, B-cell-depleted T cells, or PBMCs.

Authors' processing steps: From reference gene primer amplification, estimates of nucleated cell counts were derived. The data were produced by immunoSEQ multiplex PCR, yet TCRdb's version contains in-frame clones alone and is incomplete. V and J calls and clone size follow that table, whereas D and trimming were derived from the DNA. The sample has some 64,000 clones; less than 80% are singletons. Trimming shortened V by 7 bases and J by 0 bases, and 7 bases separated the two germline ends. This CDR3 contains 13 residues. Germline lookup yields CDR1 MDHEN and CDR2 SYDVKM. The sequenced sample was peripheral blood. The chain has TRBV28 and TRBJ2-1; D gene uncertain. This clonotype was obtained from a man between 60 and 70 years old with acute or convalescent COVID-19. CDR3 residues: CASMRSSYNEQFF. The CDR3 DNA reads TGTGCCAGCATGAGGAGCTCCTACAATGAGCAGTTCTTC.